The 32 T cell receptor beta chains below were found in one sample sequenced in a study of blood T cell repertoires in COVID-19. The assay was immunoSEQ multiplex PCR, and TCRdb's table has in-frame clones only and misses some. Of 230,000 or so clones in the sample, nearly 90% were seen once. The source material was peripheral blood. The receptors originated from a woman aged 55 to 70 with COVID-19, enrolled during active disease.

The count of this clone is one. The genes are TRBV18 and TRBJ2-3, with 11 bases identical to TRBD2. V trimming: 3 bases; J trimming: 1 base; junction bases outside the gene matches: 3. This CDR3 is 16 amino acids long. Germline CDR1 KGHSH, CDR2 LQKENI. The CDR3 nucleotides are TGTGCCAGCTCACCGTGGACTAGCGGGCGCACAGATACGCAGTATTTT. Encoded protein: CASSPWTSGRTDTQYF.

This sequence joins TRBV7-2 and TRBJ1-1, with 9 bases lining up with TRBD1. This CDR3 has 16 amino acids. J was trimmed by 4 bases and V by 7 bases; bases with no gene match: 13. Germline CDR1 reads SGHTA; CDR2 reads FQGNSA. The CDR3 here is CASITRDRVRSTEAFF. The CDR3 DNA sequence: TGTGCCAGCATTACGCGGGACAGGGTAAGGAGCACTGAAGCTTTCTTT.

The CDR3 DNA follows: TGTGCCAGCAGCCCTGACAGGGGGCGAGATCAGCCCCAGCATTTT. This translates into CASSPDRGRDQPQHF. The chain recombines TRBV27 with TRBJ1-5; 10 bases match TRBD1. Trimming took 6 bases from V and 5 from J; bases not matched to a gene: 7. The CDR3 has 15 residues. Per germline, CDR1 MNHEY and CDR2 SMNVEV (reference sequence).

CDR3 protein: CASSLTGGTEAFF. The DNA of the CDR3 is TGTGCCAGCAGCTTGACAGGGGGTACTGAAGCTTTCTTT. The chain employs TRBV5-4 and TRBJ1-1, with 8 positions matching TRBD1. The junction had 1 base not matched to a gene; V was cut back by 1 base and J by 5 bases. Germline CDR1 is SGHNT and CDR2 is YYREEE (reference sequence). This CDR3 is 13 amino acids long.

This rearrangement joins TRBV7-3 to TRBJ2-2; a weak D match, TRBD2 (5 bases). V was shortened by 5 bases and J by 1 base, with 8 bases between the two germline ends. This CDR3 is built from 14 residues. Germline V gene sequence: CDR1 SGHTA, CDR2 FQGTGA. CDR3 sequence reads: CASSQRGNTGELFF. The CDR3 bases are TGTGCCAGCAGCCAACGGGGGAACACCGGGGAGCTGTTTTTT.

The V gene is TRBV5-1, the J gene TRBJ1-1; no definite D call. The V gene's germline CDR1 is SGHRS and CDR2 YFSETQ. Trimming took 1 base from V and 1 from J, leaving 11 bases between them. The CDR3 totals 15 residues. The CDR3 region is CASSLSTIPNTEAFF. In nucleotides, the CDR3 is TGCGCCAGCAGCTTGTCAACAATCCCGAACACTGAAGCTTTCTTT.

The chain employs TRBV19 and TRBJ1-6; D unclear. Germline V CDR1 and CDR2: LNHDA, SQIVND (reference sequence). Trimming left V 9 bases short and J 7 bases short, with 19 bases between. The CDR3 length is 15 residues. In DNA form, the CDR3 reads TGTGCCAGCACGGATACTGGAGGAGAAAATTCACCCCTCCACTTT. Residues: CASTDTGGENSPLHF.

V is TRBV7-9 and J is TRBJ1-5, with D hard to call. With 5 bases removed from V and 6 bases from J, the gap between germline ends came to 11 bases. The CDR3 loop spans 13 amino acids. Germline V gives CDR1 SEHNR, CDR2 FQNEAQ (reference sequence). CDR3 sequence (DNA): TGTGCCAGCAGCGCGGAAGCGGTTCAGCCCCAGCATTTT. Translating it yields CASSAEAVQPQHF. The full variable domain, rest sourced from reference TRBV7-9 and TRBJ1-5, is DTGVSQNPRHKITKRGQNVTFRCDPISEHNRLYWYRQTLGQGPEFLTYFQNEAQLEKSRLLSDRFSAERPKGSFSTLEIQRTEQGDSAMYLCASSAEAVQPQHFGDGTRLSIL.

The chain uses TRBV7-2 and TRBJ2-1; TRBD2 matches at 12 bases. The CDR3 has 15 amino acids. J was trimmed by 6 bases and V by 5 bases; bases with no gene match: 5. Germline CDR1 SGHTA, CDR2 FQGNSA. The CDR3 region is CASSMTSGGSNEQFF. Written as DNA, the CDR3 is TGTGCCAGCAGCATGACTAGCGGGGGTTCCAATGAGCAGTTCTTC.

The CDR3 loop is CASSSGTGNTGELFF. The CDR3 DNA follows: TGTGCCAGCAGTTCCGGGACAGGAAACACCGGGGAGCTGTTTTTT. The chain uses TRBV11-3 and TRBJ2-2; 8 bases are shared with TRBD1. The junction had 5 bases not matched to a gene; V was cut back by 6 bases and J by 2 bases. CDR1 is SGHNT, CDR2 YENEEA, per germline. The CDR3 is made up of 15 amino acids.

The chain links TRBV5-4 to TRBJ2-7; possibly TRBD1 for D (7 bases). Trimming cost V 4 bases and J 6 bases, with 17 bases left between them. CDR1 and CDR2 (germline): SGHNT, YYREEE (reference sequence). This CDR3 has 14 amino acids. This CDR3 reads CASSKEGANREQYF. Here the CDR3 DNA reads TGTGCCAGCAGCAAGGAGGGGGCTAATCGCGAGCAGTACTTC.

The V and J genes are TRBV18 and TRBJ1-3, with 8 bases that match TRBD1. V gave up 2 bases and J gave up 4 bases; unmatched junction bases: 4. From germline, CDR1 is KGHSH and CDR2 LQKENI. The CDR3 has 15 amino acids. The CDR3 region is CASSPRTGNGNTIYF. In nucleotides, the CDR3 is TGTGCCAGCTCACCAAGGACAGGGAACGGAAACACCATATATTTT.

V is TRBV6-2 or TRBV6-3 and J is TRBJ1-2; no clear D. The CDR3 is made up of 14 amino acids. Trimming shortened V by 2 bases and J by 4 bases, and 11 bases separated the two germline ends. Germline CDR1 MNHEY, CDR2 SVGEGT. The CDR3 bases are TGTGCCAGCAGTTACCCGCTGGAGGGCTATGGCTACACCTTC. Translated: CASSYPLEGYGYTF.

V is TRBV9 and J is TRBJ1-4, with 9 positions matching TRBD1. Germline CDR1 is SGDLS and CDR2 is YYNGEE. The CDR3 covers 16 residues. The J segment lost 8 bases and the V segment lost 0 bases, leaving 8 bases of the junction unmatched. CDR3 in amino acids: CASSVEPGQGLEKLFF. The CDR3 DNA sequence: TGTGCCAGCAGCGTAGAACCGGGACAGGGATTGGAAAAACTGTTTTTT. Looking up the rest from reference TRBV9 and TRBJ1-4 gives the full variable domain: DSGVTQTPKHLITATGQRVTLRCSPRSGDLSVYWYQQSLDQGLQFLIQYYNGEERAKGNILERFSAQQFPDLHSELNLSSLELGDSALYFCASSVEPGQGLEKLFFGSGTQLSVL.

The gene calls are TRBV7-6 and TRBJ1-2; 8 bases agree with TRBD1. The J segment lost 3 bases and the V segment lost 1 base, leaving 4 bases of the junction unmatched. The CDR3 runs to 15 residues. Germline V gene lookup returns CDR1 SGHVS and CDR2 FNYEAQ. DNA for the CDR3: TGTGCCAGCAGCTTAGACGGACAGGGCGACTATGGCTACACCTTC. Protein: CASSLDGQGDYGYTF. Complete variable domain (other parts from reference TRBV7-6 and TRBJ1-2): GAGVSQSPRYKVTKRGQDVALRCDPISGHVSLYWYRQALGQGPEFLTYFNYEAQQDKSGLPNDRFSAERPEGSISTLTIQRTEQRDSAMYRCASSLDGQGDYGYTFGSGTRLTVV.

This chain uses TRBV2 with TRBJ2-7; 8 bases agree with TRBD1. The CDR3 has 11 amino acids. The germline V gene encodes CDR1 SNHLY and CDR2 FYNNEI. Trimming at V came to 4 bases and at J to 12 bases, leaving 5 bases not matched to a gene. The CDR3, as DNA: TGTGCCAGCAGTGGGACAGGGTTCGTGTACTTC. This translates into CASSGTGFVYF.

The chain is built from TRBV19 and TRBJ1-1, with 8 bases lining up with TRBD1. Germline values: CDR1 LNHDA, CDR2 SQIVND (reference sequence). V shed 5 bases and J 4 bases; nucleotides not matched to a gene: 3. This CDR3 comprises 13 residues. The CDR3 DNA follows: TGTGCCAGTAGTCACCAGGGGGCCACTGAAGCTTTCTTT. It codes for CASSHQGATEAFF.

This clone has a single count. The chain has TRBV6-6 and TRBJ1-5; D possibly corresponds to TRBD1 (5 bases). Per the germline V gene, CDR1 is MNHNY and CDR2 is SVGAGI (reference sequence). V gave up 2 bases and J gave up 4 bases, with 15 bases separating them. This CDR3 region has 16 residues. The DNA for the CDR3 is TGTGCCAGCAGTTACCTCTCCCAGGGCGGTAATCAGCCCCAGCATTTT. This sequence encodes CASSYLSQGGNQPQHF.

For the CDR3, the DNA is TGTGCCAGCTCACCCAGCGGAGTAAATTCACCCCTCCACTTT. This gives the protein CASSPSGVNSPLHF. The chain is built from TRBV18 and TRBJ1-6, with D unresolved. The germline V gene has CDR1 KGHSH and CDR2 LQKENI. The CDR3 is made up of 14 amino acids. V was trimmed by 3 bases and J by 7 bases, leaving 10 bases between them.

CDR3 bases: TGTGCCATCAGTGCAACGGAGGAAAAACTGTTTTTT. Its protein product is CAISATEEKLFF. The genes are TRBV10-3 and TRBJ1-4; D is ambiguous. Germline CDR1 ENHRY, CDR2 SYGVKD. The CDR3 has 12 amino acids. Between the trimmed V and J ends, which lost 4 bases and 8 bases, there was a span of 8 bases.

This chain joins TRBV7-2 and TRBJ1-5; TRBD1 matches at 8 bases. V shed 7 bases, J shed 6 bases, and the junction held 8 bases outside the gene matches. The CDR3 has 14 residues. Germline V lookup: CDR1 SGHTA, CDR2 FQGNSA. CDR3 sequence reads: CASNIAGGTQPQHF. CDR3 nucleotides: TGTGCCAGCAACATAGCAGGGGGCACTCAGCCCCAGCATTTT.

This sequence joins TRBV9 and TRBJ2-3; weak D call: TRBD1 (6 bases). The V gene's germline CDR1 is SGDLS and CDR2 YYNGEE. The CDR3 sequence is 15 residues long. The V gene lost 0 bases and the J gene lost 1 base, with 9 bases spanning the gap. The CDR3, as DNA: TGTGCCAGCAGCGTAGGGGCAGGGGGCACAGATACGCAGTATTTT. Encoded protein: CASSVGAGGTDTQYF.

V and J are TRBV7-9 and TRBJ1-1, with TRBD1 as a possible D gene (5 bases). This CDR3 is 15 amino acids long. Germline V gene lookup returns CDR1 SEHNR and CDR2 FQNEAQ (reference sequence). V was pared by 1 base and J by 0 bases, with 9 bases between. The CDR3 region has the DNA TGTGCCAGCAGCTTAGGCGGACACCTGAACACTGAAGCTTTCTTT. The encoded protein is CASSLGGHLNTEAFF.

CDR3 loop: CASSNTKGIGTGSYNEQFF. The CDR3 DNA follows: TGCGCCAGCAGTAACACAAAGGGGATCGGGACAGGGTCCTACAATGAGCAGTTCTTC. The chain joins TRBV10-2 to TRBJ2-1; 9 bases line up with TRBD1. V trimming: 5 bases; J trimming: 1 base; junction bases outside the gene matches: 15. Germline CDR1 and CDR2: WSHSY and SAAADI. The CDR3 totals 19 residues.

The chain employs TRBV2 and TRBJ2-3, with 9 bases lining up with TRBD1. The CDR3 has 13 residues. V was clipped by 5 bases and J by 4 bases; unmatched bases: 1. CDR1 is SNHLY, CDR2 FYNNEI, per germline. CDR3 coding DNA: TGTGCCAGCAGTCGACAGGGGGCAGATACGCAGTATTTT. Encoded protein: CASSRQGADTQYF.

J is TRBJ2-5 and V is TRBV19; the match to TRBD1 covers 9 bases. CDR1 and CDR2 (germline): LNHDA, SQIVND (reference sequence). The V segment lost 4 bases and the J segment 5 bases; nucleotides outside the gene matches: 5. The CDR3 covers 14 residues. This CDR3 is CASSKDRGWETQYF. DNA of the CDR3: TGTGCCAGTAGTAAGGACAGGGGCTGGGAGACCCAGTACTTC.

This chain connects TRBV3-1 (or the pseudogene TRBV3-2) to TRBJ1-5, with unresolved D. The V end was cut by 1 base, the J end by 6 bases, with 13 bases between. The CDR3 runs to 15 residues. Germline lookup yields CDR1 LGHDT and CDR2 YNNKEL (reference sequence). The CDR3 DNA reads as TGTGCCAGCAGCCAAGCGTTCGGGTTCGGTCAGCCCCAGCATTTT. Its protein is CASSQAFGFGQPQHF.

The J gene is TRBJ2-1, the V gene TRBV5-1; 7 nucleotides align to TRBD1. The CDR3 has 18 amino acids. Germline-derived CDR1 and CDR2 are SGHRS and YFSETQ. After removal of 0 bases from V and 5 bases from J, the junction contained 14 bases not matched to a gene. CDR3: CASSLAWAGGRSNNEQFF. Here the CDR3 DNA reads TGCGCCAGCAGCTTGGCCTGGGCAGGGGGACGCAGCAACAATGAGCAGTTCTTC. The variable domain in full, with the rest retrieved from reference TRBV5-1 and TRBJ2-1, is KAGVTQTPRYLIKTRGQQVTLSCSPISGHRSVSWYQQTPGQGLQFLFEYFSETQRNKGNFPGRFSGRQFSNSRSEMNVSTLELGDSALYLCASSLAWAGGRSNNEQFFGPGTRLTVL.

This rearrangement joins TRBV19 to TRBJ1-1; D is ambiguous. The germline gives CDR1 LNHDA, CDR2 SQIVND (reference sequence). V lost 10 bases, J lost 0 bases, and 12 bases lay in between. This CDR3 is 13 amino acids long. The CDR3 DNA is TGTGCCACTACTCCAGGCGTGAACACTGAAGCTTTCTTT. Translated: CATTPGVNTEAFF.

The chain couples TRBV15 to TRBJ1-1; D not certain. The CDR3 contains 14 residues. Between the trimmed V and J ends, which lost 1 base and 6 bases, there was a span of 12 bases. The germline V gene encodes CDR1 LNHNV and CDR2 YYDKDF (reference sequence). CDR3 in amino acids: CATSRVGGLAEAFF. In DNA form, the CDR3 reads TGTGCCACCAGCAGAGTGGGAGGTTTGGCTGAAGCTTTCTTT.

This clone appeared a few times. The chain carries TRBV4-2 and TRBJ2-7, with D perhaps matching TRBD1 (6 bases). Germline V lookup: CDR1 LGHNA, CDR2 YNFKEQ. The V end lost 0 bases, the J end lost 5 bases, and 14 bases lay between the germline ends. This CDR3 has 15 amino acids. This CDR3 reads CASSQDWQGKDEQYF. Written as DNA, the CDR3 is TGTGCCAGCAGCCAAGATTGGCAGGGGAAGGACGAGCAGTACTTC.

The chain recombines TRBV5-8 with TRBJ1-2, with 9 bases matching TRBD1. Germline CDR1 is SGHTS and CDR2 is YDEGEE. The CDR3 sequence is 15 residues long. The trim removed 0 bases at V and 8 bases at J, leaving 8 bases unmatched. For the CDR3, the DNA is TGTGCCAGCAGCTTGGCCCCTACAGGGGGCCGAGGCTACACCTTC. Translation: CASSLAPTGGRGYTF.